The clone carrying this T cell receptor beta chain was picked up many times. The record originates from a study of T cell repertoires in cytomegalovirus infection. Study details: Both a matching HLA type and CMV infection were indicated by public TCR beta signatures.

Trimming took off 4 bases at V and 7 bases at J, with 17 bases between the two ends. Germline V gene data show CDR1 as SGHTA and CDR2 as FQGNSA. The CDR3 covers 14 residues. From the reads, TCRdb called clonotypes with MiXCR, one entry per CDR3 protein. This sample yields approximately 180,000 distinct CDR3 sequences, of which roughly a fifth are seen a single time; less than 3% belongs to the top ten. The sequence was obtained from a human donor in good health (CMV status not recorded). Some clones in this sample may be carry-over from other donors' samples. Input material: PBMCs. This chain links TRBV7-2 with TRBJ2-7; D perhaps matches TRBD1 (6 bases). CDR3 sequence reads: CASSSNAGVGEQYF. The CDR3 DNA reads TGTGCCAGCAGCTCAAACGCAGGGGTCGGGGAGCAGTACTTC.